The rows below give T cell receptor beta chains drawn from one sample of a study of T cell responses to AZD1222 COVID-19 vaccine. The method was immunoSEQ multiplex PCR; TCRdb's version includes in-frame clones alone and lacks a portion of them. The sample carries roughly 100,000 clones, 88% recorded once. The starting material was peripheral blood, obtained on day 0 of AZD1222 vaccination. These receptors came from an adult in good health. Both conserved end residues are part of each CDR3. The D gene is left open where the match is weak. The size field is filled for only some rows; it gives once, few, many or a size class.

J: TRBJ1-6
length: 15
D: -
V: TRBV6-5
size: -
DNA: TGTGCCAGCAGTTACTCGACGGGGAGGGATTCACCCCTCCACTTT
CDR3: CASSYSTGRDSPLHF

J: TRBJ1-1
length: 12
D: -
V: TRBV6-6
size: -
DNA: TGTGCCAGCAGGCCCGAGAACACTGAAGCTTTCTTT
CDR3: CASRPENTEAFF

J: TRBJ1-1
length: 16
D: TRBD1
V: TRBV27
size: -
DNA: TGTGCCAGCAGTTCAGAAGGGGGACAGGGCAATACTGAAGCTTTCTTT
CDR3: CASSSEGGQGNTEAFF

J: TRBJ1-1
length: 15
D: -
V: TRBV7-9
size: -
DNA: TGTGCCAGCAGCCCCCCGCAGGGGAGGAACACTGAAGCTTTCTTT
CDR3: CASSPPQGRNTEAFF

J: TRBJ1-2
length: 14
D: -
V: TRBV5-1
size: -
DNA: TGCGCCAGCAGCCCGGCGGTTTCTAACTATGGCTACACCTTC
CDR3: CASSPAVSNYGYTF

J: TRBJ2-7
length: 14
D: -
V: TRBV6-5
size: -
DNA: TGTGCCAGCAGCAGAAACAGGGACTCCTACGAGCAGTACTTC
CDR3: CASSRNRDSYEQYF

J: TRBJ1-3
length: 12
D: -
V: TRBV5-1
size: -
DNA: TGCGCCAGCAGCGCGGAGGGAAACACCATATATTTT
CDR3: CASSAEGNTIYF

J: TRBJ2-7
length: 15
D: TRBD1
V: TRBV7-2
size: -
DNA: TGTGCCAGCAGCTCTTGGGGACAGGGGGATTCCGAGCAGTACTTC
CDR3: CASSSWGQGDSEQYF

J: TRBJ2-1
length: 14
D: -
V: TRBV19
size: -
DNA: TGTGCCAGTAGTACGACTAGGGGGGGAAATGAGCAGTTCTTC
CDR3: CASSTTRGGNEQFF

J: TRBJ2-7
length: 16
D: -
V: TRBV6-5
size: -
DNA: TGTGCCAGCAGTTACTCGATAAGTCGGGGTGGATACGAGCAGTACTTC
CDR3: CASSYSISRGGYEQYF

J: TRBJ1-6
length: 15
D: TRBD1
V: TRBV28
size: once
DNA: TGTGCCAGCAGTCTGGGACAGGTGCTCAATTCACCCCTCCACTTT
CDR3: CASSLGQVLNSPLHF